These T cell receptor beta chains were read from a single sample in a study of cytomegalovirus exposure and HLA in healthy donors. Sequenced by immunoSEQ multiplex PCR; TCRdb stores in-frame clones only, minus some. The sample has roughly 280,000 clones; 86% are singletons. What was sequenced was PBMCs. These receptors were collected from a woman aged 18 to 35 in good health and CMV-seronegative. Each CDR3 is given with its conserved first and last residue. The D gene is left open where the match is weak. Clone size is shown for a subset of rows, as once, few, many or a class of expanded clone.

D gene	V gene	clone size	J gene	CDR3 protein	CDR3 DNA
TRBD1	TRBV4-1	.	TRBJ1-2	CASSYGQGANYGYTF	TGCGCCAGCAGCTATGGACAGGGGGCAAACTATGGCTACACCTTC
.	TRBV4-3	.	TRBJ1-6	CASTGGYKNSPLHF	TGCGCCAGCACGGGGGGCTACAAGAATTCACCCCTCCACTTT
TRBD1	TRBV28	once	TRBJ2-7	CASSYALDRALEQYF	TGTGCCAGCAGTTATGCCCTGGACAGGGCCCTTGAGCAGTACTTC
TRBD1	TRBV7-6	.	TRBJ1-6	CASSLRQGLDSPLHF	TGTGCCAGCAGCTTAAGACAGGGTTTGGATTCACCCCTCCACTTT
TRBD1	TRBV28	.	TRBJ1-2	CASRRDRGYGYTF	TGTGCCAGCAGACGGGACAGGGGTTATGGCTACACCTTC
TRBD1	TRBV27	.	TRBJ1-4	CASSSPGTGAEKLFF	TGTGCCAGCAGTTCCCCCGGGACAGGGGCTGAAAAACTGTTTTTT
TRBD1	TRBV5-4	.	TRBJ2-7	CASSPVTGDSYEQYF	TGTGCCAGCAGCCCCGTGACAGGGGACAGCTACGAGCAGTACTTC
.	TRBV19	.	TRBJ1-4	CASSIPRGHEKLFF	TGTGCCAGTAGTATCCCCAGGGGTCATGAAAAACTGTTTTTT
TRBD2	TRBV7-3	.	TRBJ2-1	CASSLPLASGKSSTYNEQFF	TGTGCCAGCAGCTTACCCCTGGCTAGCGGGAAAAGTTCCACCTACAATGAGCAGTTCTTC
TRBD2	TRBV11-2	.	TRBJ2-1	CASSPRQGLAKSSEQFF	TGTGCCAGCAGCCCTCGGCAGGGACTAGCCAAATCCAGTGAGCAGTTCTTC
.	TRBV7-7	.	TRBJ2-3	CASSPHGGGADTQYF	TGTGCTAGCAGCCCCCATGGAGGTGGCGCAGATACGCAGTATTTT
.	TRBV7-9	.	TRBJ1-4	CASSSEGGNEKLFF	TGTGCCAGCAGCTCCGAGGGGGGGAATGAAAAACTGTTTTTT